Shown below are 18 T cell receptor beta chains from a single sample sequenced in a study of T cells after yellow fever vaccination. TCRdb itself ran the 5' RACE reads through MiXCR, one entry per CDR3 protein. The sample lists some 560,000 distinct CDR3 sequences, roughly a sixth seen once, with approximately 15% in the top ten. The sequences come from PBMCs, collected around 5 days after the first yellow fever vaccination. These receptors were taken from a man in his late teens or twenties who received the YFV17D yellow fever vaccine.

The sample holds a few counts of this clonotype. The chain uses TRBV15 and TRBJ1-1, with a weak D call TRBD1 (5 bases). From germline, CDR1 is LNHNV and CDR2 YYDKDF (reference sequence). The CDR3 is made up of 15 amino acids. Trimming left V 5 bases short and J 0 bases short, with 13 bases between. CDR3 amino acids: CATSLRQSMNTEAFF. CDR3 DNA: TGTGCCACCAGCCTCCGACAGTCAATGAACACTGAAGCTTTCTTT.

The chain joins TRBV4-2 to TRBJ1-1, with D maybe TRBD1 (6 bases). Between the trimmed V and J ends, which lost 8 bases and 7 bases, there was a span of 26 bases. Germline loops: CDR1 LGHNA, CDR2 YNFKEQ. CDR3 size: 16 residues. The DNA for the CDR3 is TGTGCCAGCTGTCCTCTAGGAAACAGGGAAGAGAATGAAGCTTTCTTT. It yields the protein CASCPLGNREENEAFF.

The chain has TRBV20-1 and TRBJ2-1, with 9 bases lining up with TRBD2. The CDR3 length is 15 residues. Germline lookup yields CDR1 DFQATT and CDR2 SNEGSKA (reference sequence). V was clipped by 6 bases and J by 4 bases; unmatched bases: 10. This CDR3 reads CSAPSPAGGYNEQFF. CDR3 nucleotides: TGCAGTGCCCCGTCCCCAGCGGGGGGATACAATGAGCAGTTCTTC.

This clonotype was seen more than once but under ten times. CDR3 in amino acids: CASSLWGKENTEAFF. The CDR3 DNA sequence: TGTGCCAGCAGCTTATGGGGAAAAGAGAACACTGAAGCTTTCTTT. The J gene is TRBJ1-1, the V gene TRBV7-9; D remains unclear. The V gene's germline CDR1 is SEHNR and CDR2 FQNEAQ (reference sequence). Trimming left V 2 bases short and J 1 base short, with 11 bases between. The CDR3 consists of 15 residues.

The V gene is TRBV18, the J gene TRBJ2-1, with 12 bases lining up with TRBD1. With V trimmed by 3 bases and J by 8 bases, 5 bases remained unmatched. The CDR3 is made up of 15 amino acids. Germline V lookup: CDR1 KGHSH, CDR2 LQKENI. The CDR3 reads CASSPGQGARDEQFF. The CDR3 DNA follows: TGTGCCAGCTCACCGGGACAGGGGGCGAGAGATGAGCAGTTCTTC.

The chain carries TRBV13 and TRBJ1-2; weak D call: TRBD1 (5 bases). With 0 bases removed from V and 5 bases from J, the gap between germline ends came to 10 bases. The length of the CDR3 is 14 residues. Germline CDR1 and CDR2: PRHDT and FYEKMQ (reference sequence). This CDR3 reads CASSLGAGSYGYTF. CDR3 nucleotides: TGTGCCAGCAGCTTAGGGGCAGGGTCATATGGCTACACCTTC.

This clonotype has just a few counts. This chain connects TRBV24-1 to TRBJ2-4; 11 nucleotides align to TRBD1. This CDR3 has 15 amino acids. The V gene's germline CDR1 is KGHDR and CDR2 SFDVKD. V lost 3 bases to trimming and J lost 7 bases; unmatched junction nucleotides: 4. For the CDR3, the DNA is TGTGCCACCAGTGATCGCGGGACAGGGGGGAACATTCAGTACTTC. Translating gives CATSDRGTGGNIQYF.

This clonotype has only a few counts. The chain combines TRBV20-1 with TRBJ2-1, with 12 bases fitting TRBD1. Germline loops: CDR1 DFQATT, CDR2 SNEGSKA (reference sequence). V was clipped by 6 bases and J by 8 bases; unmatched bases: 20. The CDR3 length is 18 residues. The CDR3 region is CSASRGQGALRGGYEQFF. In nucleotides, the CDR3 is TGCAGTGCCTCCCGGGGACAGGGGGCCCTAAGGGGTGGCTATGAGCAGTTCTTC.

This clonotype was picked up a small number of times. The V call is TRBV29-1, the J call TRBJ2-7; 7 bases are shared with TRBD1. Trimming at V came to 4 bases and at J to 6 bases, leaving 0 bases not matched to a gene. The CDR3 is 10 residues long. Germline CDR1 reads SQVTM; CDR2 reads ANQGSEA. The CDR3, as DNA: TGCAGCGTTGGGGACAGCGAGCAGTACTTC. Protein product: CSVGDSEQYF.

In its sample, this clonotype was seen a few times. The chain carries TRBV7-2 and TRBJ2-1; possibly TRBD1 for D (5 bases). This CDR3 spans 16 amino acids. Germline loops: CDR1 SGHTA, CDR2 FQGNSA. The V and J ends lost 3 bases and 3 bases respectively, with 15 bases between them. The CDR3 sequence is CASSFLGAALYNEQFF. Written as DNA, the CDR3 is TGTGCCAGCAGCTTTTTAGGGGCAGCCCTCTACAATGAGCAGTTCTTC.

This clonotype has more than one count but fewer than ten. The rearrangement links TRBV7-3 to TRBJ2-3, with D unclear. The germline V gene encodes CDR1 SGHTA and CDR2 FQGTGA. This CDR3 has 13 residues. V gave up 5 bases and J gave up 2 bases, with 8 bases separating them. CDR3 bases: TGTGCCAGCAGCAACGAACCCACAGATACGCAGTATTTT. This encodes CASSNEPTDTQYF.

V is TRBV9 and J is TRBJ1-4; 8 bases line up with TRBD1. Germline assignment: CDR1 SGDLS and CDR2 YYNGEE. The CDR3 sequence is 14 residues long. V trimming: 6 bases; J trimming: 8 bases; junction bases outside the gene matches: 9. The CDR3 reads CASNATGEDEKLFF. CDR3 coding DNA: TGTGCCAGCAACGCGACAGGGGAGGACGAAAAACTGTTTTTT. Complete variable domain (other parts from reference TRBV9 and TRBJ1-4): DSGVTQTPKHLITATGQRVTLRCSPRSGDLSVYWYQQSLDQGLQFLIQYYNGEERAKGNILERFSAQQFPDLHSELNLSSLELGDSALYFCASNATGEDEKLFFGSGTQLSVL.

This clonotype was observed many times. The chain links TRBV12-3 or TRBV12-4 to TRBJ2-7; TRBD1 matches 10 bases. Trimming cost V 8 bases and J 3 bases; bases outside gene matches: 4. The CDR3 extends over 13 amino acids. The CDR3 region has the DNA TGTGCCAGCGGGGGACAGGGGAACTACGAGCAGTACTTC. Its translation: CASGGQGNYEQYF.

The chain has TRBV4-1 and TRBJ2-5; TRBD2 aligns across 9 bases. The CDR3 has 16 amino acids. Germline CDR1 and CDR2: MGHRA and YSYEKL. After removal of 0 bases from V and 5 bases from J, the junction contained 7 bases not matched to a gene. The CDR3 DNA follows: TGCGCCAGCAGCCAAGATCGTTCTAGCGGGGCGGAGACCCAGTACTTC. Its translation: CASSQDRSSGAETQYF.

This clonotype was detected only a few times. The chain is built from TRBV24-1 and TRBJ2-3; D gene unclear. V was clipped by 0 bases and J by 7 bases, with 4 bases between them. The CDR3 sequence is 12 residues long. Germline values: CDR1 KGHDR, CDR2 SFDVKD. The CDR3 is CATSDLGYTQYF. The CDR3 DNA reads as TGTGCCACCAGTGATTTGGGCTATACGCAGTATTTT.

The V gene is TRBV7-2, the J gene TRBJ2-7, with D uncertain. The CDR3 runs to 12 residues. V was trimmed by 4 bases and J by 0 bases, leaving 4 bases between them. Germline V gives CDR1 SGHTA, CDR2 FQGNSA. The CDR3 bases are TGTGCCAGCAGCTCCTTCTCCTACGAGCAGTACTTC. It yields the protein CASSSFSYEQYF.

The chain couples TRBV7-9 to TRBJ1-3; D unresolved. The V and J ends lost 6 bases and 4 bases respectively, with 10 bases between them. The CDR3 contains 13 residues. The V gene's germline CDR1 is SEHNR and CDR2 FQNEAQ (reference sequence). CDR3 amino acids: CASRVTMGNTIYF. In nucleotides, the CDR3 is TGTGCCAGCAGGGTGACAATGGGAAACACCATATATTTT.

This clonotype was found a few times. The V call is TRBV29-1, the J call TRBJ2-2, with TRBD2 as a possible D gene (6 bases). Germline CDR1 is SQVTM and CDR2 is ANQGSEA. There are 13 residues in the CDR3. CDR3 in DNA: TGCACCGTCGGAGGGCAGAACACCGGGGAGCTGTTTTTT. It translates to CTVGGQNTGELFF.